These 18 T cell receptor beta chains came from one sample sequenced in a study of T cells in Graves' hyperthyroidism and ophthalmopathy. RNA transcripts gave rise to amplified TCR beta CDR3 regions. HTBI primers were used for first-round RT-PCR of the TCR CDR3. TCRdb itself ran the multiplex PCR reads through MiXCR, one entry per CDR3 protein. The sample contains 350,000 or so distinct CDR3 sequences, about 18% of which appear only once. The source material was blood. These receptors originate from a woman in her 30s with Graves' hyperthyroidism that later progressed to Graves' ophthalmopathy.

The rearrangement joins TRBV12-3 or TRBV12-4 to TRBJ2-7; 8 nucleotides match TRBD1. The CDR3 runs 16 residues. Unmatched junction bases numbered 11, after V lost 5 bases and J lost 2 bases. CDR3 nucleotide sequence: TGTGCCAGCAGTCCCTCTCTGACAGGGGTGACCTACGAGCAGTACTTC. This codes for CASSPSLTGVTYEQYF.

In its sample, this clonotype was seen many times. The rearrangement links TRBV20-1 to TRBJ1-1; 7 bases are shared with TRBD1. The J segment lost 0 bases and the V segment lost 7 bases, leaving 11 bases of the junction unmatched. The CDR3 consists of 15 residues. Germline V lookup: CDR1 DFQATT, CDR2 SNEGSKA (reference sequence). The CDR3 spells CSVRGGHGMNTEAFF. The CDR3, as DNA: TGCAGTGTCAGGGGGGGTCACGGAATGAACACTGAAGCTTTCTTT.

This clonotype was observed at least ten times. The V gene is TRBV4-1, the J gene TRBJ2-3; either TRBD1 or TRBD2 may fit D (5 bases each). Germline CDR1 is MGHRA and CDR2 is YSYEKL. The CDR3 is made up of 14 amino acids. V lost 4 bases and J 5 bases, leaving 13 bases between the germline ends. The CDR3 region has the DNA TGCGCCAGCAGCCGAACGTGGGGGAAAGATACGCAGTATTTT. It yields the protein CASSRTWGKDTQYF.

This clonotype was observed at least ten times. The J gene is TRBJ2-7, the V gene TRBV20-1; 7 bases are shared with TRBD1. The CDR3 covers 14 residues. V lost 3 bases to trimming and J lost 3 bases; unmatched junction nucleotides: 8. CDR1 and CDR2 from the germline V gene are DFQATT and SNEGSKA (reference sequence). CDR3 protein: CSASRQGFVYEQYF. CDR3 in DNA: TGCAGTGCTAGCAGACAGGGCTTCGTCTACGAGCAGTACTTC.

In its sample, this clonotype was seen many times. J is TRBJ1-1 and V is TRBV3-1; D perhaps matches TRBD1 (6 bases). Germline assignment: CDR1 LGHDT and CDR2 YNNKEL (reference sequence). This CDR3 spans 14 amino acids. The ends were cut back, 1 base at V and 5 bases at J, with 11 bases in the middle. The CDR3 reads CASSQAGAMTEAFF. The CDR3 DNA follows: TGTGCCAGCAGCCAAGCGGGGGCTATGACTGAAGCTTTCTTT.

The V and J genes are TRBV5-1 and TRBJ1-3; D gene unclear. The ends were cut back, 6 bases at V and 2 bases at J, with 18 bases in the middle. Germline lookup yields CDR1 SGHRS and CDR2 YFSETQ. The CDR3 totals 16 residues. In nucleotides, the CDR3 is TGCGCCAGCACCCTCGGTATTCTGGGAGCTGGAAACACCATATATTTT. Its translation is CASTLGILGAGNTIYF.

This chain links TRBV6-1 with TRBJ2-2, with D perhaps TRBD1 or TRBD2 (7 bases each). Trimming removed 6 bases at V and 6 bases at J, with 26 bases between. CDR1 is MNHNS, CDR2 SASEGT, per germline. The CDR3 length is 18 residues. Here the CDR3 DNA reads TGTGCCAGCAGAGCCAATATTGGCAGGGGGACTAACGCCGGGGAGCTGTTTTTT. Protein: CASRANIGRGTNAGELFF.

Here the CDR3 reads CASSPMARGEAFF. The DNA of the CDR3 is TGTGCCAGCAGCCCGATGGCGAGGGGGGAAGCTTTCTTT. This chain connects TRBV11-2 to TRBJ1-1; weak D call: TRBD1 (6 bases). Germline assignment: CDR1 SGHAT and CDR2 FQNNGV. Trimming pared 5 bases from V and 8 bases from J, leaving 15 bases between. CDR3 length equals 13 residues. The full variable domain, in which reference TRBV11-2 and TRBJ1-1 provide the parts outside the CDR3, is EAGVAQSPRYKIIEKRQSVAFWCNPISGHATLYWYQQILGQGPKLLIQFQNNGVVDDSQLPKDRFSAERLKGVDSTLKIQPAKLEDSAVYLCASSPMARGEAFFGQGTRLTVV.

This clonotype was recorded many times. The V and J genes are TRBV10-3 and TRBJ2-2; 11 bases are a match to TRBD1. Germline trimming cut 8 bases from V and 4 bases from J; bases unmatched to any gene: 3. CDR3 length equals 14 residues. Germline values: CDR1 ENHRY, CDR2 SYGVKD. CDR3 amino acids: CAIAGTGGTGELFF. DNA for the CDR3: TGTGCCATCGCGGGGACAGGGGGCACCGGGGAGCTGTTTTTT.

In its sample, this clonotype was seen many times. The CDR3 DNA reads as TGTGCCAGCAGTTCGACGGACAGGCCGACCAACACCGGGGAGCTGTTTTTT. Amino acid sequence: CASSSTDRPTNTGELFF. The rearrangement joins TRBV12-3 or TRBV12-4 to TRBJ2-2; 7 nucleotides match TRBD1. The CDR3 covers 17 residues. Germline trimming cut 4 bases from V and 2 bases from J; bases unmatched to any gene: 10.

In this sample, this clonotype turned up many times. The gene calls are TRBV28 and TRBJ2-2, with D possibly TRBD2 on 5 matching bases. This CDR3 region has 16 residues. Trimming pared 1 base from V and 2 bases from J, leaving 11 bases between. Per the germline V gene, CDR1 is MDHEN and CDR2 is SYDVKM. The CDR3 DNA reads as TGTGCCAGCAGTTTATTGAGGAGACTAAACACCGGGGAGCTGTTTTTT. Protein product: CASSLLRRLNTGELFF.

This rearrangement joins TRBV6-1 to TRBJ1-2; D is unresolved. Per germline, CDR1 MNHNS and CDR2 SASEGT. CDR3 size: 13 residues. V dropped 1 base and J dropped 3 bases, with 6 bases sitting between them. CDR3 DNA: TGTGCCAGCAGTGAAGGCACGTACTATGGCTACACCTTC. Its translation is CASSEGTYYGYTF.

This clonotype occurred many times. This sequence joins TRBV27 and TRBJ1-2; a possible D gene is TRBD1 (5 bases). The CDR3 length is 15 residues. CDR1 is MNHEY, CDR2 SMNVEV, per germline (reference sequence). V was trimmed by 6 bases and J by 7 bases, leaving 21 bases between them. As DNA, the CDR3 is TGTGCCAGCAGACCCTCGACTGCCAATCAGGGTGGCTACACCTTC. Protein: CASRPSTANQGGYTF.

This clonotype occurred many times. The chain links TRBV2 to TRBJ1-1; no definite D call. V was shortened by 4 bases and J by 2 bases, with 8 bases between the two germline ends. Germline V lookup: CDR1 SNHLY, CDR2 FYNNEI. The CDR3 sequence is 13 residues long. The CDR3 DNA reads TGTGCCAGCAGTGGTATAGGTAACACTGAAGCTTTCTTT. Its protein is CASSGIGNTEAFF. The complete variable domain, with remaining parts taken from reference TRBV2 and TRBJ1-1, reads EPEVTQTPSHQVTQMGQEVILRCVPISNHLYFYWYRQILGQKVEFLVSFYNNEISEKSEIFDDQFSVERPDGSNFTLKIRSTKLEDSAMYFCASSGIGNTEAFFGQGTRLTVV.

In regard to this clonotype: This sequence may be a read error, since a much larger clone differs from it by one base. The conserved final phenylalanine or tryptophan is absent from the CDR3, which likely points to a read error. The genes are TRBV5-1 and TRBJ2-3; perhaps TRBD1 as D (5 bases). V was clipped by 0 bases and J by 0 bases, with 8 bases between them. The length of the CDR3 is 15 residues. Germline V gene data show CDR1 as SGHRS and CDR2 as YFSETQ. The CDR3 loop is CASSLGGPSTDTQYV. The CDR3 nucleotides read TGCGCCAGCAGCTTGGGGGGCCCCAGCACAGATACGCAGTATGTT.

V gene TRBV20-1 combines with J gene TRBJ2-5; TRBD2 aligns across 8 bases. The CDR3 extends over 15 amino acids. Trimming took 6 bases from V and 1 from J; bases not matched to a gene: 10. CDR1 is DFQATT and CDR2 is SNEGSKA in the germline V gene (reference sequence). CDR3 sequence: CSAPRPLAGQETQYF. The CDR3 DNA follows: TGCAGTGCACCTAGACCTCTAGCGGGCCAAGAGACCCAGTACTTC.

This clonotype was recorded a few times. The CDR3 loop reads CASSPYLLDGSGGGLYFINEQFF. Written as DNA, the CDR3 is TGTGCCAGTAGTCCCTACCTCTTGGATGGTAGTGGGGGGGGCCTGTATTTTATAAATGAGCAGTTCTTC. The rearrangement uses TRBV19 and TRBJ2-1, with D possibly matching TRBD2 (7 bases). Per the germline V gene, CDR1 is LNHDA and CDR2 is SQIVND (reference sequence). Trimming removed 5 bases at V and 7 bases at J, with 42 bases between. CDR3 length equals 23 residues. The whole variable domain, filled in from reference TRBV19 and TRBJ2-1, reads DGGITQSPKYLFRKEGQNVTLSCEQNLNHDAMYWYRQDPGQGLRLIYYSQIVNDFQKGDIAEGYSVSREKKESFPLTVTSAQKNPTAFYLCASSPYLLDGSGGGLYFINEQFFGPGTRLTVL.

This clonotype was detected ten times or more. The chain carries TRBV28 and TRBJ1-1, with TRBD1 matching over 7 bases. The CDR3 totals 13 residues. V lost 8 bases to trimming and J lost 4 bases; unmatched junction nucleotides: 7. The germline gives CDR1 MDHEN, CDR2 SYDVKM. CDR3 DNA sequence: TGTGCCAGCTCTTACAGGGGAAGCACTGAAGCTTTCTTT. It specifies CASSYRGSTEAFF.